This TCR beta chain is drawn from a study of early T cells in non-severe SARS-CoV-2 infection. The CDR3 loop spans 17 amino acids. Trimming cost V 3 bases and J 1 base; bases outside gene matches: 4. Each CDR3 protein gets one entry after TCRdb re-called the 5' RACE reads with MiXCR. The repertoire includes about 83,000 distinct CDR3 sequences, 8.5% to 12% of them detected once, and over 7% sits in the top ten. This clonotype was observed a few times. This receptor was taken from an adult who was a healthcare worker with PCR-confirmed SARS-CoV-2 infection or an uninfected control (not recorded which). Sequences were derived from whole blood, sampled at baseline. The V call is TRBV12-3 or TRBV12-4, the J call TRBJ2-6, with TRBD1 matching 9 bases. The CDR3 coding sequence is TGTGCCAGCAGTTTCGGGACAGGGAAATCTGGGGCCAACGTCCTGACTTTC. Encoded protein: CASSFGTGKSGANVLTF.